This T cell receptor (beta chain) emerged from a study of patients and donors after allogeneic stem cell transplantation. TCRdb used MiXCR to reprocess the RT-PCR reads, holding one entry per CDR3 protein. There are about 90,000 distinct CDR3 sequences in the sample; about 48% occur only once, and approximately 66% lies in the top ten. V gave up 5 bases and J gave up 2 bases, with 12 bases separating them. This CDR3 is 14 amino acids long. This chain uses TRBV12-3 or TRBV12-4 with TRBJ1-2, with D possibly matching TRBD1 (5 bases). The sequencing input was blood, either unsorted or a sorted T cell fraction (not recorded which). This TCR was sampled from a human donor who was either an allogeneic HSCT recipient or a stem cell or donor lymphocyte infusion donor (not recorded which). It is not recorded whose cells these are; they may come from a transplant donor. DNA of the CDR3: TGTGCCAGCAGTCGCCGGGACCGAAACTATGGCTACACCTTC. Translation gives CASSRRDRNYGYTF.